This T cell receptor beta chain was observed in a study of T-cell memory formation after mild COVID-19. Germline trimming cut 3 bases from V and 0 bases from J; bases unmatched to any gene: 5. The CDR3 spans 16 residues. Per the germline V gene, CDR1 is LNHNV and CDR2 is YYDKDF (reference sequence). Of note for this clonotype: What it binds is unknown.

Each CDR3 protein gets one entry after TCRdb re-called the 5' RACE reads with MiXCR. The table records approximately 300,000 distinct CDR3 sequences, 8.2% of them present only once. General study results and limits: Some SARS-CoV-2-responding clones were already detected in memory before infection.

The receptor was derived from a man aged 18-30 years who had mild COVID-19 (a few samples of this study predate the infection). Cell type and time point are not known. Sequencing input: PBMCs or a T cell subset sorted from them (not recorded which). The V call is TRBV15, the J call TRBJ2-1; TRBD2 agrees at 7 bases. The CDR3 coding sequence is TGTGCCACCAGCAGTAGATTAGCGGGCTCCTACAATGAGCAGTTCTTC. This codes for CATSSRLAGSYNEQFF.